The sequence of this T cell receptor (beta chain) was determined in a study of T-cell memory formation after mild COVID-19. Study-level information: Largely donor-specific sequence clusters came from a couple of donors.

This clonotype was found many times. Its matching antigen is unknown. Germline V CDR1 and CDR2: SGHTA, FQGTGA. The CDR3 loop spans 15 amino acids. V lost 4 bases to trimming and J lost 1 base, with 13 bases between them. A single record per CDR3 protein comes from TCRdb applying MiXCR to the 5' RACE reads. The sample records about 270,000 distinct CDR3 sequences, roughly 17% being singletons. Findings and caveats of the study: Pre-infection memory showed some responding clones, and this suggested that cross-reactive memory joined. Researchers report contracting CD4+ clones mostly in CM and EM, with CD8+ clones in EMRA.

This chain joins TRBV7-3 and TRBJ1-1, with TRBD1 as a possible D gene (5 bases). Material for sequencing was PBMCs or a T cell subset sorted from them (not recorded which). This receptor was identified in a man younger than 35 who had mild COVID-19 (a few samples of this study predate the infection). Cell type and time point are not known. The CDR3 DNA follows: TGTGCCAGCAGCTGGTCCCCAGGGAGGAACACTGAAGCTTTCTTT. This translates into CASSWSPGRNTEAFF.